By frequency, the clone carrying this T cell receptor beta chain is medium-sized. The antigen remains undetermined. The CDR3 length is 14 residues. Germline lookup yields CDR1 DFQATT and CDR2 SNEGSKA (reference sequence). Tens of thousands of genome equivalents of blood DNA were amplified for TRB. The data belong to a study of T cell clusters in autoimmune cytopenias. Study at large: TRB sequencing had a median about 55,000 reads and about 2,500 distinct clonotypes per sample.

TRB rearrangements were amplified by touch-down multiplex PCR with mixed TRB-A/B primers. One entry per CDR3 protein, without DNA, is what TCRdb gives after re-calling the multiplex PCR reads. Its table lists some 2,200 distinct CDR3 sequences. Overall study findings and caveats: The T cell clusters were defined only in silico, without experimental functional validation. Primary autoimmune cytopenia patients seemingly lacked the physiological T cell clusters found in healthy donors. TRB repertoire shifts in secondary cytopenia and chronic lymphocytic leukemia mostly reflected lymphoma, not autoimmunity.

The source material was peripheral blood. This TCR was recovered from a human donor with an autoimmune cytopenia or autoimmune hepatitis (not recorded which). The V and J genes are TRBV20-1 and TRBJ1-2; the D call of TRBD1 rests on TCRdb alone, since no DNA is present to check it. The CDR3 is CSARLPTGNYGYTF.